This passage covers 25 T cell receptor beta chains from one sample sequenced in a study of neurological immune-mediated disorders. TCRdb analysed the 5' RACE reads with MiXCR anew, one entry per CDR3 protein. The table shows approximately 46,000 distinct CDR3 sequences, with about a tenth occurring only once. Material for sequencing was PBMCs. These TCRs come from an older man with HTLV-1-associated myelopathy (HAM/TSP).

This clonotype was picked up many times. V is TRBV4-1 and J is TRBJ1-5; D uncertain. Trimming shortened V by 4 bases and J by 2 bases, and 12 bases separated the two germline ends. The CDR3 consists of 15 residues. Germline values: CDR1 MGHRA, CDR2 YSYEKL. Here the CDR3 reads CASSPERTGNQPQHF. CDR3 DNA sequence: TGCGCCAGCAGCCCCGAGCGGACGGGCAATCAGCCCCAGCATTTT.

This clonotype came up many times. The genes are TRBV2 and TRBJ2-5; D unresolved. V shed 7 bases and J shed 1 base, with 13 bases lying between them. There are 14 residues in the CDR3. The germline gives CDR1 SNHLY, CDR2 FYNNEI. The DNA of the CDR3 is TGTGCCAGCATCGTCTCTCCCATCCAAGAGACCCAGTACTTC. Translated, it gives CASIVSPIQETQYF.

In this sample, this clonotype turned up many times. CDR3 residues: CASSRGTGGSPLHF. Written as DNA, the CDR3 is TGTGCCAGCAGCCGGGGGACAGGGGGATCACCCCTCCACTTT. V is TRBV7-9 and J is TRBJ1-6, with 11 bases fitting TRBD1. This CDR3 is 14 amino acids long. V was pared by 5 bases and J by 10 bases, with 4 bases of the junction left unmatched. The germline gives CDR1 SEHNR, CDR2 FQNEAQ (reference sequence). Together with reference TRBV7-9 and TRBJ1-6, the CDR3 gives the full variable domain: DTGVSQNPRHKITKRGQNVTFRCDPISEHNRLYWYRQTLGQGPEFLTYFQNEAQLEKSRLLSDRFSAERPKGSFSTLEIQRTEQGDSAMYLCASSRGTGGSPLHFGNGTRLTVT.

This clonotype was detected ten times or more. This chain joins TRBV5-1 and TRBJ2-1, with D uncertain. CDR1 and CDR2 from the germline V gene are SGHRS and YFSETQ. Trimming pared 5 bases from V and 0 bases from J, leaving 12 bases between. The CDR3 extends over 15 amino acids. In nucleotides, the CDR3 is TGCGCCAGCAGTAACGACCAGAGCTCCTACAATGAGCAGTTCTTC. Translating gives CASSNDQSSYNEQFF.

This clonotype occurred many times. CDR3 in amino acids: CASSGGWGTGSYEQYF. CDR3 DNA: TGTGCCAGCAGCGGGGGGTGGGGGACAGGGAGCTACGAGCAGTACTTC. V is TRBV9 and J is TRBJ2-7; 9 bases align to TRBD1. With 3 bases clipped from V and 3 bases from J, the junction kept 10 bases outside the gene matches. The CDR3 spans 16 residues. CDR1 and CDR2 (germline): SGDLS, YYNGEE.

This clonotype has a handful of counts. A much larger clone lies a single base off, so this may be a read error. The chain uses TRBV6-5 and TRBJ1-3; no firm D call. V dropped 6 bases and J dropped 2 bases, with 11 bases sitting between them. Looked up from germline, CDR1 is MNHEY and CDR2 is SVGAGI. This CDR3 has 14 residues. Here the CDR3 reads CASSNGGTGNTIYF. The CDR3, as DNA: TGTGCCAGCAGCAACGGCGGGACTGGAAACACCATATATTTT.

By proportion, this clonotype is medium-sized. This chain connects TRBV20-1 to TRBJ2-1; TRBD1 aligns across 11 bases. The V segment lost 5 bases and the J segment 7 bases; nucleotides outside the gene matches: 10. The CDR3 covers 15 residues. The V gene's germline CDR1 is DFQATT and CDR2 SNEGSKA (reference sequence). The DNA for the CDR3 is TGCAGTGCTCCGAATGGACAGGGGGCAAGGAATGAGCAGTTCTTC. Its protein product is CSAPNGQGARNEQFF.

This clonotype appeared many times. The chain carries TRBV11-2 and TRBJ2-7; maybe TRBD2 (5 bases). The germline V and J ends were trimmed by 3 bases and 2 bases, with 8 bases remaining between them. CDR3 size: 13 residues. CDR1 is SGHAT, CDR2 FQNNGV, per germline. CDR3 amino acids: CASSFVGAYEQYF. The CDR3 bases are TGTGCCAGCAGCTTCGTCGGGGCCTACGAGCAGTACTTC.

The table lists this clonotype with many counts. V is TRBV28 and J is TRBJ2-3; TRBD1 matches 7 bases. CDR1 and CDR2 from the germline V gene are MDHEN and SYDVKM. J gave up 2 bases and V 6 bases, and 17 bases lay outside the gene matches. The CDR3 consists of 18 residues. DNA of the CDR3: TGTGCCAGCAGCTCAGGGGCAATCCGGGACAGCTACACAGATACGCAGTATTTT. This gives the protein CASSSGAIRDSYTDTQYF.

This clonotype was picked up many times. The genes are TRBV20-1 and TRBJ2-1; TRBD1 aligns across 9 bases. The CDR3 loop spans 13 amino acids. V lost 3 bases and J lost 7; bases outside the gene matches: 4. Germline CDR1 DFQATT, CDR2 SNEGSKA (reference sequence). CDR3 bases: TGCAGTGCTAGTTTGGACAGGGGTAATGAGCAGTTCTTC. Translation gives CSASLDRGNEQFF.

To note about this clonotype: Being one base from a much bigger clone, this may be a read error. The V and J genes are TRBV21-1 and TRBJ2-5; the table calls TRBD2, which could not be checked here. TRBV21-1 is reported as a pseudogene. CDR3 length equals 17 residues. CDR3 region: CASSKWTSGRWQETRYF. The CDR3 DNA reads as TGTGCCAGCAGCAAATGGACTAGCGGGAGGTGGCAAGAGACCCGGTACTTC.

This clonotype was seen at least ten times. The rearrangement joins TRBV28 to TRBJ1-5; D gene uncertain. The CDR3 extends over 13 amino acids. Germline assignment: CDR1 MDHEN and CDR2 SYDVKM. CDR3 region: CAIRRSSNQPQHF. The CDR3 nucleotides are TGTGCGATCCGGAGATCTAGCAATCAGCCCCAGCATTTT.

The chain uses TRBV6-1 and TRBJ1-2, with a tentative D call TRBD1 (6 bases). The V and J ends lost 8 bases and 3 bases respectively, with 13 bases between them. CDR1 MNHNS and CDR2 SASEGT come from the germline V gene. The CDR3 runs 13 residues. The chain's CDR3 is CASERGEDYGYTF. In DNA form, the CDR3 reads TGTGCCAGCGAGAGGGGGGAGGACTATGGCTACACCTTC.

Regarding this clonotype: A junction end diverges from the germline sequence, so it may reflect a read error. The chain couples TRBV4-1 to TRBJ2-2; D is unresolved. The germline gives CDR1 MGHRA, CDR2 YSYEKL. The CDR3 is made up of 14 amino acids. The CDR3 here is CASSQCYTTWELFF. CDR3 in DNA: TGCGCCAGCAGCCAGTGCTACACCACCTGGGAGCTGTTTTTT.

By share, this clonotype counts as medium-sized. The V call is TRBV5-1, the J call TRBJ2-3; TRBD2 aligns across 7 bases. V shed 4 bases, J shed 5 bases, and the junction held 7 bases outside the gene matches. Germline CDR1 and CDR2: SGHRS and YFSETQ. This CDR3 spans 14 amino acids. CDR3 loop: CASSRDYPGDTQYF. CDR3 in DNA: TGCGCCAGCAGCCGGGACTACCCAGGAGATACGCAGTATTTT.

This clonotype was detected a few times. The J gene is TRBJ2-1, the V gene TRBV7-9; 7 positions match TRBD1. Germline V gene data show CDR1 as SEHNR and CDR2 as FQNEAQ (reference sequence). Unmatched junction bases numbered 25, after V lost 7 bases and J lost 7 bases. This CDR3 spans 19 amino acids. CDR3: CASTHYPYTGDLNPNEQFF. The CDR3 DNA sequence: TGTGCCAGCACTCACTATCCATATACAGGGGACCTCAATCCTAATGAGCAGTTCTTC.

In its sample, this clonotype was seen many times. V usage is TRBV7-2 and J usage is TRBJ2-4; TRBD1 matches 9 bases. The V and J ends lost 5 bases and 3 bases, in that order; junction bases with no gene match: 14. This CDR3 comprises 18 residues. From germline, CDR1 is SGHTA and CDR2 FQGNSA. CDR3 loop: CASSRNFLQGAIKNIQYF. DNA of the CDR3: TGTGCCAGCAGCCGAAATTTCTTACAGGGGGCCATCAAAAACATTCAGTACTTC.

This clonotype has at least ten counts. The gene calls are TRBV28 and TRBJ2-1; TRBD2 is a possible D gene (5 bases). V dropped 4 bases and J dropped 2 bases, with 18 bases sitting between them. The germline gives CDR1 MDHEN, CDR2 SYDVKM. The CDR3 has 17 amino acids. DNA for the CDR3: TGTGCCAGCAGTTCCACTAGGAAGGGTACTCCCTACAATGAGCAGTTCTTC. This encodes CASSSTRKGTPYNEQFF.

This clonotype was seen ten or more times. This rearrangement joins TRBV5-6 to TRBJ1-5, with 9 bases identical to TRBD1. The germline V gene encodes CDR1 SGHDT and CDR2 YYEEEE. The CDR3 covers 19 residues. V dropped 1 base and J dropped 0; count of bases not matched to a gene: 11. The CDR3 loop is CASSLFRAGQGYSNQPQHF. The DNA for the CDR3 is TGTGCCAGCAGCTTGTTCCGGGCGGGACAGGGATATAGCAATCAGCCCCAGCATTTT.

As regards this clonotype: This may come from a read error, since a much larger clone is one base off. The CDR3 ends on some other residue instead of the conserved phenylalanine or tryptophan, so this is likely a read error. The chain couples TRBV14 to TRBJ2-3, with D unclear. This CDR3 has 14 amino acids. Germline loops: CDR1 SGHDN, CDR2 FVKESK. Trimming left V 1 base short and J 1 base short, with 6 bases between. CDR3 sequence: CASSQGTGTDTQYS. The CDR3 region has the DNA TGTGCCAGCAGCCAAGGAACTGGCACAGATACGCAGTATTCT.

In this sample, this clonotype turned up many times. The chain employs TRBV20-1 and TRBJ2-5; TRBD2 might be the D (5 bases). The germline V gene has CDR1 DFQATT and CDR2 SNEGSKA (reference sequence). The CDR3 runs 15 residues. The V end lost 1 base, the J end lost 5 bases, and 17 bases lay between the germline ends. CDR3 in amino acids: CSARAGQRGRETQYF. The CDR3 region has the DNA TGCAGTGCTAGAGCGGGCCAACGAGGGCGGGAGACCCAGTACTTC.

There are many counts of this clonotype. V is TRBV20-1 and J is TRBJ2-1; D is unclear. CDR3 length: 13 residues. V shed 2 bases and J shed 5 bases, with 10 bases lying between them. Per germline, CDR1 DFQATT and CDR2 SNEGSKA (reference sequence). CDR3 nucleotide sequence: TGCAGTGCTAGAACAACGGCAAACAATGAGCAGTTCTTC. Translated, it gives CSARTTANNEQFF.

This clonotype was observed at least ten times. The chain joins TRBV29-1 to TRBJ1-1; D is unresolved. V gave up 4 bases and J gave up 0 bases, with 12 bases separating them. This CDR3 region has 14 residues. Germline V CDR1 and CDR2: SQVTM, ANQGSEA. CDR3 protein: CSVVVKYMNTEAFF. Written as DNA, the CDR3 is TGCAGCGTTGTAGTCAAGTACATGAACACTGAAGCTTTCTTT.

This clonotype occurred many times. This chain connects TRBV6-1 to TRBJ2-7; D assignment may be TRBD1 or TRBD2 (6 bases each). Trimming took off 3 bases at V and 3 bases at J, with 15 bases between the two ends. Germline lookup yields CDR1 MNHNS and CDR2 SASEGT. There are 15 residues in the CDR3. The CDR3 DNA is TGTGCCAGCAGTGAGCCCGGGGGCCCAGGCTACGAGCAGTACTTC. Its protein product is CASSEPGGPGYEQYF.

This clonotype was seen ten or more times. This sequence joins TRBV5-1 and TRBJ2-7; 8 nucleotides match TRBD1. The J segment lost 3 bases and the V segment lost 4 bases, leaving 15 bases of the junction unmatched. Germline V gives CDR1 SGHRS, CDR2 YFSETQ. The CDR3 is made up of 17 amino acids. The DNA of the CDR3 is TGCGCCAGCAGCCAGTCCCGGGACAGGTCGACTGGCTACGAGCAGTACTTC. This translates into CASSQSRDRSTGYEQYF.